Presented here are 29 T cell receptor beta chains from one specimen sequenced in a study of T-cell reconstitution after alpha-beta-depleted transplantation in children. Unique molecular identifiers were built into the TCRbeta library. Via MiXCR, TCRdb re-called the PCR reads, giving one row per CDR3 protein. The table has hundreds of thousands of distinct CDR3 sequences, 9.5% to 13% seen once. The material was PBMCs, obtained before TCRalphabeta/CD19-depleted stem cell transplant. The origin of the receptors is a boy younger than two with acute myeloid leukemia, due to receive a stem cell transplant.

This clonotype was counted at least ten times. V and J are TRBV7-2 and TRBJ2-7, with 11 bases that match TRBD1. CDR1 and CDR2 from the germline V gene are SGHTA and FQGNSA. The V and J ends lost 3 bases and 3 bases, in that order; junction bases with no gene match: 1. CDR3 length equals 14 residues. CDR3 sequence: CASSFGTGGYEQYF. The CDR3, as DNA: TGTGCCAGCAGCTTCGGGACAGGGGGCTACGAGCAGTACTTC.

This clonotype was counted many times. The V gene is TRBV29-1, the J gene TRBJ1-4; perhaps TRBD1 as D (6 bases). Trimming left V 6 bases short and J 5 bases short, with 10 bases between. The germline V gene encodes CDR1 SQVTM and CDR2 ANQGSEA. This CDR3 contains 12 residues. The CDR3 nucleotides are TGCAGCGTACGTCAGGGGAATGAAAAACTGTTTTTT. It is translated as CSVRQGNEKLFF.

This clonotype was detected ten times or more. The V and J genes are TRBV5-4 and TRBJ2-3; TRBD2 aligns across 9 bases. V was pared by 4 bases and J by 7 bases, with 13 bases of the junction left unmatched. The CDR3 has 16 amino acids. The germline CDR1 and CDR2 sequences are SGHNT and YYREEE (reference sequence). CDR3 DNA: TGTGCCAGCAGCCCCCGGACAGGCGGGGGGGTGAATACGCAGTATTTT. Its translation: CASSPRTGGGVNTQYF.

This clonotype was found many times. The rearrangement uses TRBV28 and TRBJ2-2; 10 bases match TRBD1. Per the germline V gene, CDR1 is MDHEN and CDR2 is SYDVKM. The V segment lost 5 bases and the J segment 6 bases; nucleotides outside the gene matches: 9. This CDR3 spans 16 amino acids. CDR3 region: CASSRETGGAAGELFF. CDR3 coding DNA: TGTGCCAGCAGTAGAGAGACAGGGGGCGCTGCCGGGGAGCTGTTTTTT.

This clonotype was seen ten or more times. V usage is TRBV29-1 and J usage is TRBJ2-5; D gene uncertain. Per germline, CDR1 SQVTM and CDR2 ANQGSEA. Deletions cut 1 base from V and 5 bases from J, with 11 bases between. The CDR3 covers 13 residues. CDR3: CSVEATLLETQYF. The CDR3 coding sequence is TGCAGCGTTGAAGCAACTCTGCTGGAGACCCAGTACTTC.

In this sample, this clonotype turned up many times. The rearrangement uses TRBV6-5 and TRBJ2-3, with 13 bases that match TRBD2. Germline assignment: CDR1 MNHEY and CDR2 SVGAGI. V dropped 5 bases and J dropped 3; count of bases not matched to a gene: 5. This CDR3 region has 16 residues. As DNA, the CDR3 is TGTGCCAGCAGTAACAAGACTAGCGGGAGGACAGATACGCAGTATTTT. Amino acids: CASSNKTSGRTDTQYF.

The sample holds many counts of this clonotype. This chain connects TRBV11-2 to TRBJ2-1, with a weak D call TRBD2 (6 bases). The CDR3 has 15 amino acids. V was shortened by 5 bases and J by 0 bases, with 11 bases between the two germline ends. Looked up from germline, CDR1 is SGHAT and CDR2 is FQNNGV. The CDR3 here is CASSPGGSSYNEQFF. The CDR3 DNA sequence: TGTGCCAGCAGCCCTGGGGGGAGCTCCTACAATGAGCAGTTCTTC. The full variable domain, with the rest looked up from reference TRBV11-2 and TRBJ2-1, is EAGVAQSPRYKIIEKRQSVAFWCNPISGHATLYWYQQILGQGPKLLIQFQNNGVVDDSQLPKDRFSAERLKGVDSTLKIQPAKLEDSAVYLCASSPGGSSYNEQFFGPGTRLTVL.

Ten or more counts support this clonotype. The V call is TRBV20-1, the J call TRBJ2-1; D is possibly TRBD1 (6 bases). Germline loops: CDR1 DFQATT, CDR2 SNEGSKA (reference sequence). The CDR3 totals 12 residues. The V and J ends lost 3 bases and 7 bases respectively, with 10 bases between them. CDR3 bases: TGCAGTGCTAGTCTACAGGGTAATGAGCAGTTCTTC. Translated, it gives CSASLQGNEQFF.

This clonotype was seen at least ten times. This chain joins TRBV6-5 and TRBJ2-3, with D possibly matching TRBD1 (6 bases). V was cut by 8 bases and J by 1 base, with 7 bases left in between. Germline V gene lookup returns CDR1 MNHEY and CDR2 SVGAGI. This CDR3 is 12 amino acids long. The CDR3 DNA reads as TGTGCCAGCGGACAGCGCACAGATACGCAGTATTTT. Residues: CASGQRTDTQYF.

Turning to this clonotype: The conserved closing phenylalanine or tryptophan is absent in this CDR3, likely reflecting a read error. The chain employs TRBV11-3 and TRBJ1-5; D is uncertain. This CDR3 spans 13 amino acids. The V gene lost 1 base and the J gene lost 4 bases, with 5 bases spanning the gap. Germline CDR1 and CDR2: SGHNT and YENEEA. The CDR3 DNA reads TGTGCCAGCAGCTTAGGCATTAATCAGCCCCAGCATTCT. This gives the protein CASSLGINQPQHS.

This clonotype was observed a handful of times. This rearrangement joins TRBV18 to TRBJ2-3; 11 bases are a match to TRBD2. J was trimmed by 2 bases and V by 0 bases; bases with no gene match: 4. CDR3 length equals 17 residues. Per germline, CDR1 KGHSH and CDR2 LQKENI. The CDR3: CASSPPTSGSHTDTQYF. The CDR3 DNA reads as TGTGCCAGCTCACCACCAACTAGCGGGAGCCACACAGATACGCAGTATTTT.

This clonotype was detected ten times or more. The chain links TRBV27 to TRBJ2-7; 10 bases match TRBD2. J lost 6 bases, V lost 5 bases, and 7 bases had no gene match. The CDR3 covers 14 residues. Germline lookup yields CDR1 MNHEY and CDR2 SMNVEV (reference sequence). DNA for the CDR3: TGTGCCAGCAGTCCCCTAGCGGGAGCTGGCGAGCAGTACTTC. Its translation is CASSPLAGAGEQYF.

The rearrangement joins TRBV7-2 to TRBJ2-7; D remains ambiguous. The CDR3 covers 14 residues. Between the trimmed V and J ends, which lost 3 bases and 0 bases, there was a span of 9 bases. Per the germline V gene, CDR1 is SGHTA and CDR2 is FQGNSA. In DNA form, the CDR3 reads TGTGCCAGCAGCTTGATAGCTAGCTCCTACGAGCAGTACTTC. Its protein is CASSLIASSYEQYF.

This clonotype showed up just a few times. CDR3 sequence: CASRGLAGNTGELFF. The CDR3 DNA is TGTGCCAGCAGAGGACTAGCGGGGAACACCGGGGAGCTGTTTTTT. The rearrangement links TRBV6-4 to TRBJ2-2; 11 bases match TRBD2. The CDR3 extends over 15 amino acids. Trimming at V came to 6 bases and at J to 1 base, leaving 1 base not matched to a gene. Germline CDR1 MRHNA, CDR2 SNTAGT.

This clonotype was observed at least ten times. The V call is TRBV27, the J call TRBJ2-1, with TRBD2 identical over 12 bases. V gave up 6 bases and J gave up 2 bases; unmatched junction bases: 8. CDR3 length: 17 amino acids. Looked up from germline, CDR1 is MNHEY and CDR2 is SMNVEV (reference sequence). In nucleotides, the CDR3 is TGTGCCAGCAGGCGGCGGCTAGCGGGAGGGCCCTACAATGAGCAGTTCTTC. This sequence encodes CASRRRLAGGPYNEQFF.

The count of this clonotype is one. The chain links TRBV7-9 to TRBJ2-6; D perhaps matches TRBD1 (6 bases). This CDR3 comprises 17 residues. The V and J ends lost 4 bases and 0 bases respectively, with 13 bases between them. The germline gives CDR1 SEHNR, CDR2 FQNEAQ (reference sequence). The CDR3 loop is CASSYRAILSGANVLTF. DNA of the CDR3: TGTGCCAGCAGCTACAGGGCCATCCTCTCTGGGGCCAACGTCCTGACTTTC.

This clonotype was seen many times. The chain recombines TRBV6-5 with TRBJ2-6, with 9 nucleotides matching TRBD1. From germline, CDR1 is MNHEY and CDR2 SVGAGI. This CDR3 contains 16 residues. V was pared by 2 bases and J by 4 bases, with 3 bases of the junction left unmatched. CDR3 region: CASSYDRGYGANVLTF. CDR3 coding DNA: TGTGCCAGCAGTTACGACAGGGGGTACGGGGCCAACGTCCTGACTTTC.

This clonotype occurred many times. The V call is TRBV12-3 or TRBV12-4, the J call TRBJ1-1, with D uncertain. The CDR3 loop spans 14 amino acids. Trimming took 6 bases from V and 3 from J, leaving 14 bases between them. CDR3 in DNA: TGTGCCAGCAGCTGGGGAGGACGGTACACTGAAGCTTTCTTT. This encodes CASSWGGRYTEAFF.

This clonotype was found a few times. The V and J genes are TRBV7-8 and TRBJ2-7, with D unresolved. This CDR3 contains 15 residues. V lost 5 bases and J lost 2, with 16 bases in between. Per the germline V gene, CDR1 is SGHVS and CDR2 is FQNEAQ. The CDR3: CASSRGGSYTYEQYF. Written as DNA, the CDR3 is TGTGCCAGCAGCCGAGGTGGCAGTTATACCTACGAGCAGTACTTC.

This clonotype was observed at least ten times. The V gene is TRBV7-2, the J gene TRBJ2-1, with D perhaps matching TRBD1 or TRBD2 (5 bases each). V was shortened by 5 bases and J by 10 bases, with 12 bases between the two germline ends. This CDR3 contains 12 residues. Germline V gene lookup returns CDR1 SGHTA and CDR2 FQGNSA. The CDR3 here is CASSPGALEQFF. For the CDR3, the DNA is TGTGCCAGCAGCCCCGGGGCGCTGGAGCAGTTCTTC. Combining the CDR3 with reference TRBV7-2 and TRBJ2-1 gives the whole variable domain GAGVSQSPSNKVTEKGKDVELRCDPISGHTALYWYRQSLGQGLEFLIYFQGNSAPDKSGLPSDRFSAERTGGSVSTLTIQRTQQEDSAVYLCASSPGALEQFFGPGTRLTVL.

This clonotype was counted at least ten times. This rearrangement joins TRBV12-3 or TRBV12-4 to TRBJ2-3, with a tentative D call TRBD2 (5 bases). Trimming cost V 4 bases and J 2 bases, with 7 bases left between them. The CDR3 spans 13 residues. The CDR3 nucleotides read TGTGCCAGCAGTTCGAGGGCCACAGATACGCAGTATTTT. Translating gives CASSSRATDTQYF.

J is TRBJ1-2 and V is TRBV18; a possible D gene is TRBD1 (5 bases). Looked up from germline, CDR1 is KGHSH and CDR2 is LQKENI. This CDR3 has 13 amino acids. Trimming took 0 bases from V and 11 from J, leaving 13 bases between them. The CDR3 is CASSPPLRQKYTF. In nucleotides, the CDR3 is TGTGCCAGCTCACCACCTTTGAGACAGAAATACACCTTC.

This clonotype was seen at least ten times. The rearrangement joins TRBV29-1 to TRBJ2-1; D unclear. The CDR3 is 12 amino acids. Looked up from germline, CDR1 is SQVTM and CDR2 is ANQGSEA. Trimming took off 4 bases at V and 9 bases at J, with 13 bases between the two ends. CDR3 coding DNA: TGCAGCGTTGTTTTCCCGTTGGGTGAGCAGTTCTTC. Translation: CSVVFPLGEQFF.

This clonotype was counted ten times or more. CDR3 amino acids: CASSVTSGGTGELFF. For the CDR3, the DNA is TGTGCCAGCAGCGTGACTAGCGGGGGGACCGGGGAGCTGTTTTTT. The rearrangement links TRBV7-3 to TRBJ2-2; 13 positions agree with TRBD2. Looked up from germline, CDR1 is SGHTA and CDR2 is FQGTGA. The CDR3 runs 15 residues. The junction had 2 bases not matched to a gene; V was cut back by 5 bases and J by 5 bases.

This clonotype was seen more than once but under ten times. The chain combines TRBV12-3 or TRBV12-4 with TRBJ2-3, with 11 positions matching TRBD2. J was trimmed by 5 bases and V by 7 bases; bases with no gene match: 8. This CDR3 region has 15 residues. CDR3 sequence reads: CASTLEGLAVDTQYF. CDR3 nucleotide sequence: TGTGCCAGCACCCTCGAGGGACTAGCGGTAGATACGCAGTATTTT.

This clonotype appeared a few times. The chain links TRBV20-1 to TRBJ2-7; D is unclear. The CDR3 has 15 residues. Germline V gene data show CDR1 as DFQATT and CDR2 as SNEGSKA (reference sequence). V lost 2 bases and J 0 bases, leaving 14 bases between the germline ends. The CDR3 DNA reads TGCAGTGCTAGAAATTACACCGAGAGCTCCTACGAGCAGTACTTC. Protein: CSARNYTESSYEQYF.

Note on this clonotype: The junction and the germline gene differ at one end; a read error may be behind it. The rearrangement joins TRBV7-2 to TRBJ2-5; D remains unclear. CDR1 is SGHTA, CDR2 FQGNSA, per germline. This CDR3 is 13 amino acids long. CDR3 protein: CASGLARQETQYF. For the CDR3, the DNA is TGTGCCAGCGGCTTAGCACGGCAAGAGACCCAGTACTTC.

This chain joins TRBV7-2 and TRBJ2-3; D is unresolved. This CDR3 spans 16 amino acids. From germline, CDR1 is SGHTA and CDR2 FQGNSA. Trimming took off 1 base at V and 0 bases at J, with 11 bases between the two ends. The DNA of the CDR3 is TGTGCCAGCAGCTTAGTTCCAATTCTTAGCACAGATACGCAGTATTTT. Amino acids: CASSLVPILSTDTQYF. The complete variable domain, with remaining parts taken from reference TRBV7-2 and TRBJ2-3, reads GAGVSQSPSNKVTEKGKDVELRCDPISGHTALYWYRQSLGQGLEFLIYFQGNSAPDKSGLPSDRFSAERTGGSVSTLTIQRTQQEDSAVYLCASSLVPILSTDTQYFGPGTRLTVL.

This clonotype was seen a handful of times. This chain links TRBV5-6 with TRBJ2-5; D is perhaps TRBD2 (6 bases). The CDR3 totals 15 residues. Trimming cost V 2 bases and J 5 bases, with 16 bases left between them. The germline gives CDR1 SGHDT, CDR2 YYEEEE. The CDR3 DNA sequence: TGTGCCAGCAGCTTCTGGCGGGAATTGATGGAGACCCAGTACTTC. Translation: CASSFWRELMETQYF.